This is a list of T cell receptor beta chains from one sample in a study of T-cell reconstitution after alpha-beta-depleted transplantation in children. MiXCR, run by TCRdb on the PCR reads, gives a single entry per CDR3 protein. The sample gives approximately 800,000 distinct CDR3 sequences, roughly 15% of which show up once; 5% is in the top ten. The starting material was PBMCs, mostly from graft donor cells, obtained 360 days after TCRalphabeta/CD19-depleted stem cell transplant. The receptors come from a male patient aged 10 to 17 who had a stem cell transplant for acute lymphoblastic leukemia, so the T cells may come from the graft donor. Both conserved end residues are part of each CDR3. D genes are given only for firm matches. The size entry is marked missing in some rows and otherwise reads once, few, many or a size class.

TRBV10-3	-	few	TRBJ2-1	TGTGCCATCAGTGAAGGCCCCGGGACTCAATACAATGAGCAGTTCTTC	CAISEGPGTQYNEQFF
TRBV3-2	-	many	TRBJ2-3	TGTGCCGCGGGGCTAGCGGGAGGGCCCACAGATACGCAGTATTTT	CAAGLAGGPTDTQYF
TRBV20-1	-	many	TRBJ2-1	TGCAGTGCTAGAGTGGGCGGCTACAATGAGCAGTTCTTC	CSARVGGYNEQFF
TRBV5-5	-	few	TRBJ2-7	TGTGCCAGCAGCTTGGTGGTGCCGTCCACCTACGAGCAGTACTTC	CASSLVVPSTYEQYF
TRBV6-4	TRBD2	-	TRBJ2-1	TGTGCCAGCAGGACCAGACTAGCGGGAGGGCCAAGGAGCCTAGCTGAGCAGTTCTTC	CASRTRLAGGPRSLAEQFF
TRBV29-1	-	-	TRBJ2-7	TGCAGCGTCGTGGACAGACGGGGATTCTACGAGCAGTACTTC	CSVVDRRGFYEQYF
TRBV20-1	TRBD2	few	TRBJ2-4	TGCAGTGCCAAGACTAGCGGAAAAAACATTCAGTACTTC	CSAKTSGKNIQYF
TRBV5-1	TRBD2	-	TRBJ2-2	TGCGCCAGCAGCTTAAGACTGACTAGCGGGAGAGTCGGGGAGCTGTTTTTT	CASSLRLTSGRVGELFF
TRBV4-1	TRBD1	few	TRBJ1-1	TGCGCCAGCAGCCCGGACCCCACAGGGGTCACGAACACTGAAGCTTTCTTT	CASSPDPTGVTNTEAFF
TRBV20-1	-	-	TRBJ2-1	TGCAGTGCTAGAGAAAGGGAGACATATTACAATGAGCAGTTCTTC	CSARERETYYNEQFF
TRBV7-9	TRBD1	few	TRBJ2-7	TGTGCCAGCAGCTCCGCCGCGGACAGGTGGCGGTACGAGCAGTACTTC	CASSSAADRWRYEQYF
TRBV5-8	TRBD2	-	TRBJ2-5	TGTGCCAGCAGCACGGGGACTAGCGGGGAAGAGACCCAGTACTTC	CASSTGTSGEETQYF
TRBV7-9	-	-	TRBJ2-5	TGTGCCAGCCTAGAAGCCCCAGGGACCCAGTACTTC	CASLEAPGTQYF
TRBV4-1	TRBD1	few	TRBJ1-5	TGCGCCAGCAGCCAAGATTGGGGACAGGGCGCCCGAAGAGGAAATCAGCCCCAGCATTTT	CASSQDWGQGARRGNQPQHF
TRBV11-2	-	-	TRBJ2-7	TGTGCCAGCAGCTTAGTGCTAGTCGGCTACGAGCAGTACTTC	CASSLVLVGYEQYF
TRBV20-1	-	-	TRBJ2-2	TGCAGTGCTAGGGGGAACACCGGGGAGCTGTTTTTT	CSARGNTGELFF
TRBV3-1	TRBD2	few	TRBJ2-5	TGTGCCAGCAGCCTGCTAGCGGGAGGTCGGGTGTGGGAAGAGACCCAGTACTTC	CASSLLAGGRVWEETQYF
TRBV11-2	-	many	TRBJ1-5	TGTGCCAGCAGTTTCGCAGGAAATTATCAGCCCCAGCATTTT	CASSFAGNYQPQHF
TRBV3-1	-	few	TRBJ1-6	TGTGCCAGCAGCCAACATAACAGGGTGAGGAATTCACCCCTCCACTTT	CASSQHNRVRNSPLHF
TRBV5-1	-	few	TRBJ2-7	TGCGCCAGCAGCTTGGCGAATATGCCCCTCCACCGGAGCTCCTACGAGCAGTACTTC	CASSLANMPLHRSSYEQYF
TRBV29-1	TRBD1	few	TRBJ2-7	TGCAGCGTTTGGCAGGGGGCTGGCTACGAGCAGTACTTC	CSVWQGAGYEQYF
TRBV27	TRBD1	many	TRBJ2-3	TGTGCCAGCACCAAGGGACAGGTCCGCACAGATACGCAGTATTTT	CASTKGQVRTDTQYF